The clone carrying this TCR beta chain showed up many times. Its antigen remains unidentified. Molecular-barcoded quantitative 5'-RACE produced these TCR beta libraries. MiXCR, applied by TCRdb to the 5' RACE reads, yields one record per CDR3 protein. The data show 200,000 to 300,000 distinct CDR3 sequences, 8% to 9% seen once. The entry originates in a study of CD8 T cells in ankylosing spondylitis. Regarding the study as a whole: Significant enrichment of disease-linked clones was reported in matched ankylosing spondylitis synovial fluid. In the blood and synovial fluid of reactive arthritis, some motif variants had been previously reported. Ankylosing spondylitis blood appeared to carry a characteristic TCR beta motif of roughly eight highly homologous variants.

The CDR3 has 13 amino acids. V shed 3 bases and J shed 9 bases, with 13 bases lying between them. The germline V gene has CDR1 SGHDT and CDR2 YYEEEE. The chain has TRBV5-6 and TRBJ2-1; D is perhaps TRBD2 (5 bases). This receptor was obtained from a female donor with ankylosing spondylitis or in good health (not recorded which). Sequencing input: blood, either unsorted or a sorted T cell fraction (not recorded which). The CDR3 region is CASSSASAGEQFF. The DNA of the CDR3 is TGTGCCAGCAGCTCTGCTTCCGCGGGTGAGCAGTTCTTC.